A selection of T cell receptor beta chains follows, all from one sample in a study of blood T cells in healthy people across ages. TCRdb independently ran MiXCR on the 5' RACE reads; one entry per CDR3 protein. The repertoire holds 800,000 to 900,000 distinct CDR3 sequences, with about 59% as singletons. Sequenced input: blood. Every receptor here comes from a man aged 25 to 40 in good health. CDR3s include the opening cysteine and the closing phenylalanine or tryptophan. Each record gives: J gene, V gene, clone size, D gene, CDR3 protein, CDR3 DNA. The D gene is left open where the match is weak. Clone size is stated in some rows and not others, as once, few, many or a class when expanded.

j_call: TRBJ1-6
v_call: TRBV15
clone_size: NA
d_call: NA
cdr3_aa: CATSGDLGSSPLHF
cdr3_nt: TGTGCCACCAGCGGAGATCTCGGGAGTTCACCCCTCCACTTT

j_call: TRBJ2-7
v_call: TRBV6-5
clone_size: NA
d_call: TRBD1
cdr3_aa: CASSSRGIFYEQYF
cdr3_nt: TGTGCCAGCAGTAGCAGGGGGATTTTCTACGAGCAGTACTTC

j_call: TRBJ2-2
v_call: TRBV7-2
clone_size: NA
d_call: NA
cdr3_aa: CASSLDWGGPTGELFF
cdr3_nt: TGTGCCAGCAGCTTAGATTGGGGGGGCCCCACCGGGGAGCTGTTTTTT

j_call: TRBJ2-7
v_call: TRBV10-3
clone_size: NA
d_call: NA
cdr3_aa: CAISEIVRGHEQYF
cdr3_nt: TGTGCCATCAGTGAGATCGTCAGGGGCCACGAGCAGTACTTC

j_call: TRBJ2-1
v_call: TRBV29-1
clone_size: NA
d_call: NA
cdr3_aa: CSVVKVGYNEQFF
cdr3_nt: TGCAGCGTTGTGAAGGTGGGCTACAATGAGCAGTTCTTC

j_call: TRBJ1-2
v_call: TRBV20-1
clone_size: NA
d_call: NA
cdr3_aa: CSARDLRGSVYGYTF
cdr3_nt: TGCAGTGCTAGAGATCTGCGGGGAAGTGTCTATGGCTACACCTTC

j_call: TRBJ2-1
v_call: TRBV6-5
clone_size: few
d_call: TRBD2
cdr3_aa: CASSYTSQRGTNEQFF
cdr3_nt: TGTGCCAGCAGTTACACGAGCCAGCGGGGGACAAATGAGCAGTTCTTC

j_call: TRBJ1-4
v_call: TRBV12-3/TRBV12-4
clone_size: NA
d_call: NA
cdr3_aa: CASSGPGTRWTNEKLFF
cdr3_nt: TGTGCCAGCAGCGGCCCGGGCACACGGTGGACTAATGAAAAACTGTTTTTT

j_call: TRBJ2-3
v_call: TRBV7-2
clone_size: few
d_call: NA
cdr3_aa: CASSLRTGTTSTDTQYF
cdr3_nt: TGTGCCAGCAGCTTGAGAACAGGGACTACTTCGACAGATACGCAGTATTTT

j_call: TRBJ2-7
v_call: TRBV15
clone_size: few
d_call: NA
cdr3_aa: CATSSGGGVIYEQYF
cdr3_nt: TGTGCCACCAGCAGTGGGGGCGGGGTTATCTACGAGCAGTACTTC

j_call: TRBJ1-5
v_call: TRBV20-1
clone_size: NA
d_call: NA
cdr3_aa: CSARGPSVEGVQPQHF
cdr3_nt: TGCAGTGCTAGAGGGCCTAGTGTCGAAGGGGTTCAGCCCCAGCATTTT

j_call: TRBJ2-5
v_call: TRBV4-2
clone_size: NA
d_call: TRBD2
cdr3_aa: CASSLTGTSGAGYQETQYF
cdr3_nt: TGTGCCAGCAGCCTCACCGGGACTAGCGGGGCCGGGTACCAAGAGACCCAGTACTTC

j_call: TRBJ2-7
v_call: TRBV18
clone_size: few
d_call: NA
cdr3_aa: CASSPGGTTLYEQYF
cdr3_nt: TGTGCCAGCTCCCCCGGGGGCACGACCCTCTACGAGCAGTACTTC

j_call: TRBJ2-1
v_call: TRBV6-4
clone_size: NA
d_call: NA
cdr3_aa: CASSDTGPGDEQFF
cdr3_nt: TGTGCCAGCAGTGACACGGGGCCTGGTGATGAGCAGTTCTTC

j_call: TRBJ2-7
v_call: TRBV4-3
clone_size: few
d_call: TRBD1
cdr3_aa: CASSQSTGSNEQYF
cdr3_nt: TGCGCCAGCAGCCAATCGACAGGGTCCAACGAGCAGTACTTC

j_call: TRBJ1-4
v_call: TRBV9
clone_size: NA
d_call: TRBD1
cdr3_aa: CASSYTGGDATNEKLFF
cdr3_nt: TGTGCCAGCAGCTATACAGGGGGCGATGCAACTAATGAAAAACTGTTTTTT

j_call: TRBJ1-2
v_call: TRBV6-1
clone_size: once
d_call: NA
cdr3_aa: CASRIQVGYGYTF
cdr3_nt: TGTGCCAGCAGGATACAGGTGGGATATGGCTACACCTTC

j_call: TRBJ2-5
v_call: TRBV15
clone_size: NA
d_call: NA
cdr3_aa: CATSRDKGGQETQYF
cdr3_nt: TGTGCCACCAGCAGAGATAAGGGAGGACAAGAGACCCAGTACTTC

j_call: TRBJ1-2
v_call: TRBV12-3/TRBV12-4
clone_size: NA
d_call: NA
cdr3_aa: CASRPDSSGYTF
cdr3_nt: TGTGCCAGCAGACCGGACAGCTCCGGCTACACCTTC

j_call: TRBJ1-2
v_call: TRBV4-2
clone_size: NA
d_call: TRBD1
cdr3_aa: CASSHEGTGGYGYTF
cdr3_nt: TGTGCCAGCAGCCATGAAGGGACAGGGGGCTATGGCTACACCTTC

j_call: TRBJ2-7
v_call: TRBV7-3
clone_size: NA
d_call: NA
cdr3_aa: CASSLNPGLGLEQYF
cdr3_nt: TGTGCCAGCAGCTTAAATCCAGGCTTGGGACTCGAGCAGTACTTC

j_call: TRBJ2-7
v_call: TRBV7-9
clone_size: NA
d_call: NA
cdr3_aa: CASSSLGTLDEQYF
cdr3_nt: TGTGCCAGCAGCTCGCTCGGGACGTTGGACGAGCAGTACTTC

j_call: TRBJ2-1
v_call: TRBV7-3
clone_size: NA
d_call: NA
cdr3_aa: CASAAGTNYNEQFF
cdr3_nt: TGTGCCAGCGCTGCCGGGACCAACTACAATGAGCAGTTCTTC

j_call: TRBJ2-5
v_call: TRBV4-2
clone_size: NA
d_call: NA
cdr3_aa: CASSPRLPEQYF
cdr3_nt: TGTGCCAGCAGCCCCCGCCTCCCTGAGCAGTACTTC

j_call: TRBJ2-7
v_call: TRBV27
clone_size: NA
d_call: NA
cdr3_aa: CASKGGIEQYF
cdr3_nt: TGTGCCAGCAAGGGGGGGATCGAGCAGTACTTC

j_call: TRBJ2-7
v_call: TRBV7-2
clone_size: few
d_call: NA
cdr3_aa: CASSLNSGGPYEQYF
cdr3_nt: TGTGCCAGCAGCTTAAATTCCGGGGGCCCCTACGAGCAGTACTTC

j_call: TRBJ2-1
v_call: TRBV10-3
clone_size: once
d_call: TRBD1
cdr3_aa: CATRTGGSIFNNEQFF
cdr3_nt: TGTGCCACCCGGACAGGGGGTAGCATTTTCAACAATGAGCAGTTCTTC

j_call: TRBJ2-5
v_call: TRBV5-1
clone_size: NA
d_call: NA
cdr3_aa: CASSGQDLSETQYF
cdr3_nt: TGCGCCAGCAGTGGGCAGGACCTGAGTGAGACCCAGTACTTC

j_call: TRBJ2-3
v_call: TRBV6-5
clone_size: NA
d_call: NA
cdr3_aa: CASSYSLTGAFSTDTQYF
cdr3_nt: TGTGCCAGCAGTTACTCACTAACGGGGGCTTTTAGCACAGATACGCAGTATTTT

j_call: TRBJ1-3
v_call: TRBV9
clone_size: NA
d_call: NA
cdr3_aa: CASSEAPGNTIYF
cdr3_nt: TGTGCCAGCAGCGAGGCCCCTGGAAACACCATATATTTT

j_call: TRBJ2-5
v_call: TRBV5-1
clone_size: NA
d_call: NA
cdr3_aa: CASSEGVDETQYF
cdr3_nt: TGCGCCAGCAGTGAAGGGGTGGACGAGACCCAGTACTTC

j_call: TRBJ2-1
v_call: TRBV3-1
clone_size: NA
d_call: NA
cdr3_aa: CAGRASRSYNEQFF
cdr3_nt: TGTGCCGGCAGGGCGTCCCGCTCCTACAATGAGCAGTTCTTC

j_call: TRBJ1-2
v_call: TRBV12-3/TRBV12-4
clone_size: few
d_call: TRBD1
cdr3_aa: CASSLADRGYGYTF
cdr3_nt: TGTGCCAGCAGTTTAGCCGACAGGGGCTATGGCTACACCTTC

j_call: TRBJ2-7
v_call: TRBV5-1
clone_size: NA
d_call: NA
cdr3_aa: CARRTDGPTYEQYF
cdr3_nt: TGCGCCAGACGAACGGACGGCCCAACCTACGAGCAGTACTTC

j_call: TRBJ2-1
v_call: TRBV29-1
clone_size: NA
d_call: NA
cdr3_aa: CSVEDGGAHNEQFF
cdr3_nt: TGCAGCGTTGAAGATGGGGGGGCCCACAATGAGCAGTTCTTC

j_call: TRBJ2-5
v_call: TRBV6-5
clone_size: NA
d_call: TRBD2
cdr3_aa: CASSSTSGKETQYF
cdr3_nt: TGTGCCAGCAGTTCGACTAGCGGTAAAGAGACCCAGTACTTC

j_call: TRBJ2-4
v_call: TRBV2
clone_size: few
d_call: NA
cdr3_aa: CASSPVDGGSSQYF
cdr3_nt: TGTGCCAGCAGCCCGGTCGACGGGGGATCAAGCCAGTACTTC

j_call: TRBJ1-2
v_call: TRBV19
clone_size: NA
d_call: NA
cdr3_aa: CAGSDPGRPFYGYTF
cdr3_nt: TGTGCCGGTAGCGATCCGGGACGCCCGTTCTATGGCTACACCTTC

j_call: TRBJ2-3
v_call: TRBV7-3
clone_size: NA
d_call: TRBD1
cdr3_aa: CASSLVGGQGTDTQYF
cdr3_nt: TGTGCCAGCAGCTTAGTCGGTGGACAGGGAACAGATACGCAGTATTTT

j_call: TRBJ2-3
v_call: TRBV4-3
clone_size: NA
d_call: NA
cdr3_aa: CASSQDPLDTQSF
cdr3_nt: TGCGCCAGCAGCCAAGATCCGTTAGATACGCAGTCTTTT

j_call: TRBJ2-3
v_call: TRBV2
clone_size: NA
d_call: TRBD2
cdr3_aa: CASSKRGRDTQYF
cdr3_nt: TGTGCCAGCTCGAAGCGGGGAAGAGATACGCAGTATTTT